Detailed here is one T cell receptor beta chain. Its binding antigen is unknown. No quality values exist for individual bases; no much larger clone is one base distant. Another Seattle source contributed samples from volunteer blood donors who had recovered from COVID-19. Collaborating institutions collected whole blood in K2EDTA tubes following their own protocols. For TCRbeta analysis, collaborators shipped samples as frozen whole blood, isolated PBMCs, or DNA extracted from either of those sample types. The data stem from a study of blood T cell repertoires in COVID-19 (dated by TCRdb to the early 2020s). Looking at the study overall: Samples covering the acute and convalescent phases of COVID-19 were provided by collaborators in the United States, Italy and Spain. The prospective study material was composed of cDNA or gDNA derived from T cells, B-cell-depleted T cells, or PBMCs. Subjects who had been exposed to COVID-19, were actively infected with it, or had recovered from it provided the deeply sampled blood TCRbeta repertoires that made up the dataset. A freely available public database, intended as a resource for researchers studying the immune response to SARS-CoV-2, is where the repertoires were released. Samples were obtained from the ongoing ImmuneRACE study (first 160 participants) and from over 1,000 subjects provided by 6 global collaborators. A de-identified subject ID, COVID-19 status, age in years and sex were almost always included in the sample metadata. Where available, HLA class I and class II types were obtained from metadata supplied by the sample provider rather than from assay-based typing.

The CDR3 contains 14 residues, cysteine and phenylalanine counted. Here the CDR3 DNA is all that survives: 42 bases in frame from base 1. CDR1 GTSNPN and CDR2 SVGIG were looked up in the germline V gene (reference sequence). The junction shows trimming of 5 bases on V and 2 bases on J, plus 16 bases between the germline ends. The research as a whole found: How much clinical and demographic metadata was included differed by source and by participant, and the metadata was provided uncurated.

TCRbeta CDR3 regions were amplified from genomic DNA using the immunoSEQ Assay, a bias-controlled multiplex PCR. The authors' pipeline ran thus. The number of nucleated cells in each sample was estimated by amplification of reference gene primers within the assay. To quantify the absolute abundance of each unique TCRbeta CDR3 rearrangement, sequence reads were collapsed and filtered. For each sample, productive Simpson clonality was calculated as the square root of Simpson's diversity index across productive rearrangements. TCRdb took over this immuneACCESS table, retaining in-frame rearrangements with V and J assigned. Such tables are incomplete; in checked studies, under half of the missing clones stem from an unresolved V gene, and the remainder is unexplained. V and J calls and clone size are copied from that table; D and trimming were computed from the DNA. The sample records roughly 190,000 clones, around nine tenths of which are singletons. Together, the top ten hold 5% to 7.5% of the sample.

The clonotype originates from a middle-aged woman who had recovered from COVID-19. This receptor chain uses TRBV30 and TRBJ2-7; no D gene is confidently identified. The sample consisted of peripheral blood. The CDR3 is CAWLNQISPYEQYF. The sequence in DNA is TGTGCCTGGTTGAATCAGATATCCCCCTACGAGCAGTACTTC.